This is a list of T cell receptor beta chains from one sample in a study of blood T cell repertoires in COVID-19. Clones were sequenced by immunoSEQ multiplex PCR, and TCRdb holds only the in-frame ones, with some missing. The sample has around 310,000 clones, nearly 90% seen once; the top ten hold 0.95% to 1.3%. What was sequenced was peripheral blood. The receptors derive from a woman aged 40 to 55 with COVID-19, enrolled during active disease. CDR3s include the opening cysteine and the closing phenylalanine or tryptophan. A D gene is named only where the DNA matches it firmly. Size is omitted from some rows. Given values are once, few, many or a class for expanded clones.

TRBV25-1,NA,NA,TRBJ1-1,CASSQVTSTEAFF,TGTGCCAGCAGTCAGGTAACCTCCACTGAAGCTTTCTTT
TRBV4-3,NA,NA,TRBJ2-5,CASSQDYRSGETQYF,TGCGCCAGCAGCCAAGATTATCGGAGTGGAGAGACCCAGTACTTC
TRBV7-2,TRBD1,NA,TRBJ1-2,CASSTRTGRVDGYTF,TGTGCCAGCAGCACACGGACAGGGCGGGTAGATGGCTACACCTTC
TRBV18,TRBD1,NA,TRBJ1-5,CASSPGQLDPYINQPQHF,TGTGCCAGCTCGCCGGGACAGCTGGATCCATATATCAATCAGCCCCAGCATTTT
TRBV27,TRBD1,NA,TRBJ1-1,CASSFQGQVNTEAFF,TGTGCCAGCAGTTTCCAGGGACAGGTGAACACTGAAGCTTTCTTT
TRBV5-4,NA,NA,TRBJ2-7,CASSLTGGEQYF,TGTGCCAGCAGCTTGACAGGTGGGGAGCAGTACTTC
TRBV11-3,TRBD1,NA,TRBJ1-3,CASSLTGKGGNTIYF,TGTGCCAGCAGCTTGACAGGGAAGGGTGGAAACACCATATATTTT
TRBV6-5,NA,NA,TRBJ2-7,CASSPAGSSYEQYF,TGTGCCAGCAGTCCCGCGGGGAGCTCCTACGAGCAGTACTTC
TRBV9,NA,few,TRBJ1-1,CASSPSMAATEAFF,TGTGCCAGCAGCCCTTCGATGGCGGCCACTGAAGCTTTCTTT
TRBV9,NA,NA,TRBJ1-1,CASSVTGLNTEAFF,TGTGCCAGCAGCGTTACAGGACTGAACACTGAAGCTTTCTTT
TRBV11-2,NA,NA,TRBJ1-2,CASRGGGAWDGYTF,TGTGCCAGCAGAGGAGGAGGGGCCTGGGATGGCTACACCTTC
TRBV14,TRBD1,NA,TRBJ1-3,CASSHPGTGDSNTIYF,TGTGCCAGCAGCCACCCTGGGACAGGGGATTCGAACACCATATATTTT
TRBV9,TRBD2,NA,TRBJ2-3,CASSAAPTSVGPDTQYF,TGTGCCAGCAGCGCGGCCCCGACTAGCGTGGGCCCAGATACGCAGTATTTT
TRBV6-1,NA,NA,TRBJ2-7,CASSEGGSWEQYF,TGTGCCAGCAGTGAGGGTGGTAGCTGGGAGCAGTACTTC
TRBV30,TRBD1,NA,TRBJ1-1,CAWSGQVGTEAFF,TGTGCCTGGAGCGGACAGGTGGGGACTGAAGCTTTCTTT
TRBV27,TRBD1,NA,TRBJ2-7,CASSFAGTGTKQYF,TGTGCCAGCAGTTTCGCAGGGACAGGGACGAAGCAGTACTTC
TRBV29-1,NA,NA,TRBJ1-5,CSVEQRTSGNQPQHF,TGCAGCGTTGAACAGAGGACTAGCGGCAATCAGCCCCAGCATTTT
TRBV6-1,TRBD1,NA,TRBJ1-2,CASSDVDRGFSLGYTF,TGTGCCAGCAGTGACGTAGACAGGGGGTTCAGTCTTGGCTACACCTTC
TRBV28,NA,NA,TRBJ1-5,CASRTGSIQPQHF,TGTGCCAGCAGAACAGGGTCGATTCAGCCCCAGCATTTT
TRBV28,NA,NA,TRBJ2-3,CASSLRSADTQYF,TGTGCCAGCAGTTTGAGGTCAGCAGATACGCAGTATTTT
TRBV5-1,TRBD2,NA,TRBJ2-5,CASSSTGTTLLQYF,TGCGCCAGCAGCTCAACCGGGACTACGCTCCTCCAGTACTTC
TRBV30,NA,NA,TRBJ2-7,CAWSSDRPGDEQYF,TGTGCCTGGAGTTCCGACCGTCCGGGGGACGAGCAGTACTTC
TRBV5-1,NA,NA,TRBJ2-1,CASSIGTLSSYNEQFF,TGCGCCAGCAGCATTGGGACACTTAGCTCCTACAATGAGCAGTTCTTC
TRBV7-3,TRBD2,NA,TRBJ2-3,CASSLDSGGTATDTQYF,TGTGCCAGCAGCTTAGATTCGGGGGGAACTGCCACAGATACGCAGTATTTT
TRBV27,NA,once,TRBJ2-4,CASRLNLAKNIQYF,TGTGCCAGCAGACTGAATCTAGCCAAAAACATTCAGTACTTC